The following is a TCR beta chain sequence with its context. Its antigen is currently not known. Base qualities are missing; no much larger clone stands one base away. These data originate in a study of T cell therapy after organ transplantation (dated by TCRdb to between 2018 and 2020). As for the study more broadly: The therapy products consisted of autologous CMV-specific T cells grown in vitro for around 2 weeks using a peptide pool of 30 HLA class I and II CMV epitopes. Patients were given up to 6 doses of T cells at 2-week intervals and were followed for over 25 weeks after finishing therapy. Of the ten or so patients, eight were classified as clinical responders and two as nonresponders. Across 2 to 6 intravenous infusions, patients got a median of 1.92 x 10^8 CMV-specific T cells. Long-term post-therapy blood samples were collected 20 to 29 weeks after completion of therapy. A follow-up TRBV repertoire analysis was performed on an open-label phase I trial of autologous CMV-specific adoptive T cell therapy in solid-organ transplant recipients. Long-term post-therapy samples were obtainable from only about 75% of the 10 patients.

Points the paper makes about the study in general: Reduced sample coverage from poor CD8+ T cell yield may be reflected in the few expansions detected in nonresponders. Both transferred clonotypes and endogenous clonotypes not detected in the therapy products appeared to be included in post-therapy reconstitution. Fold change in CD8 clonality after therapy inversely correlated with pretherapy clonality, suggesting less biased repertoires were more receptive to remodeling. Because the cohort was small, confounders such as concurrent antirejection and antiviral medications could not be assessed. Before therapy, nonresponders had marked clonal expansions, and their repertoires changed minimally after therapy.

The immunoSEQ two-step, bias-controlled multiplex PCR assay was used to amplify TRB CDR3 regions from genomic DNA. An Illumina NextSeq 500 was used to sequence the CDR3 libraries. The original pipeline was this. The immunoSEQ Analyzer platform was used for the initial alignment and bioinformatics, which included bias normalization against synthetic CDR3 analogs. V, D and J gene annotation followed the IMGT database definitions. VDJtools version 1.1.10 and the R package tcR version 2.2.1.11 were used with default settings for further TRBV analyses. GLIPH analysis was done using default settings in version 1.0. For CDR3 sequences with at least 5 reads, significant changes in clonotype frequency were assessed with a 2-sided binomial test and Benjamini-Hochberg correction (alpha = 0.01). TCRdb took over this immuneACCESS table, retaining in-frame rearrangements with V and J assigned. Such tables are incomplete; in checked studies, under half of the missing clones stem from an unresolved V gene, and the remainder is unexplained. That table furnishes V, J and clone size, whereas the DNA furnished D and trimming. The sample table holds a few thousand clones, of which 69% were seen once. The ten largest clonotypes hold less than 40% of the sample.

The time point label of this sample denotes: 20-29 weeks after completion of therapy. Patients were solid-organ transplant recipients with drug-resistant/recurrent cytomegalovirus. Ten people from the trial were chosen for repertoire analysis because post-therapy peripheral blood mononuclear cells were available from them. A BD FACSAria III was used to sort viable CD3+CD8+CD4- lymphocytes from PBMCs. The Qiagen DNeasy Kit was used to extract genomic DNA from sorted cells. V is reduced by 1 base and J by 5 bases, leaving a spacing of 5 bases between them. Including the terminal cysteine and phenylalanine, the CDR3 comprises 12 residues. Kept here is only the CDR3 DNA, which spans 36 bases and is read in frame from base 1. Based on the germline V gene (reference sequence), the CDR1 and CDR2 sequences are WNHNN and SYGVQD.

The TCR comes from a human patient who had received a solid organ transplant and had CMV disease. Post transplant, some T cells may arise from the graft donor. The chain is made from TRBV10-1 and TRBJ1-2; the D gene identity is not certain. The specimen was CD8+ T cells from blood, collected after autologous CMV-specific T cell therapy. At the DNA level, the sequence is TGCGCCAGCAGTGAGTACCCATATGGCTACACCTTC. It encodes CASSEYPYGYTF.